The source of this T cell receptor beta chain is a study of blood T cell repertoires in COVID-19. The germline V and J ends were trimmed by 3 bases and 1 base, with 6 bases remaining between them. The CDR3 consists of 13 residues. Data came from immunoSEQ multiplex PCR; TCRdb stores just in-frame clones and leaves some out. The data hold 160,000 or so clones, with over 75% observed a single time. The TCR comes from an older man with active or convalescent COVID-19. This sequence joins TRBV12-3 or TRBV12-4 and TRBJ2-5; D is unclear. The sample consisted of peripheral blood. The CDR3 loop reads CASSLQVQETQYF. The CDR3 DNA reads TGTGCCAGCAGTTTGCAGGTCCAAGAGACCCAGTACTTC.